Included here is one T cell receptor beta chain sequence, with context. This clone occurred a few times. Its antigen has not been determined. No base qualities exist here, and no much larger clone lies one base off it. TCRbeta CDR3 regions were immunosequenced from genomic DNA with the immunoSEQ Assay. Genomic DNA was amplified by bias-controlled multiplex PCR before high-throughput sequencing. As for the original processing: To quantify the absolute abundance of each unique TCRbeta CDR3 region, the sequences were collapsed and filtered. Clonality was defined as 1 minus Pielou's evenness and was calculated using productive rearrangements only. Tumor T-cell fraction was calculated by normalizing TCRbeta template counts to the amount of usable DNA, which was estimated from several housekeeping genes. A previously published method was used to identify clones with significantly greater frequencies in on-treatment samples than in baseline samples. The clones in this table, taken by TCRdb from immuneACCESS, are in-frame only. Not every clone is retained; where verified, under half of the shortfall comes from an unresolved V gene, and the cause of the rest is unknown. V and J calls and clone size are given by that table; D and trimming were obtained from the DNA. For this sample there are roughly 2,900 clones; roughly 30% appear just once. Over 9.5% of the sample goes to the ten largest clones.

After removal of 5 bases from V and 6 bases from J, the junction retains 7 bases not matched to a gene. Spanning cysteine to phenylalanine, the CDR3 consists of 13 amino acids. Only the CDR3 DNA is retained, 39 bases long and in frame from the first base. The germline V gene supplies CDR1 MNHGY and CDR2 SAAAGT. The data belong to a study of sequential checkpoint blockade in melanoma (dated by TCRdb to about 2019). Regarding the complete study: Patients were assigned by 1:1 randomization to either first-line nivolumab followed by ipilimumab (arm A) or ipilimumab followed by nivolumab (arm B). Maintenance nivolumab came after each of the two trial sequences. DNA from 75 to 95 pretreatment melanoma tumor samples was subjected to TCRbeta immunosequencing. For approximately 23 patients, matched tumor biopsies were taken both before treatment and at week 13, after single-agent nivolumab (arm A) or ipilimumab (arm B). The same lesion was the source of 75% to 90% of the matched pre- and post-treatment tumor biopsy pairs. General findings and caveats noted by the study authors: The response-prediction model combining TCR metrics and mutation burden needs validation in larger, independent patient cohorts. Tumor T-cell fraction and clonality were found to correlate with PD-L1 staining and CD8+ T-cell counts but not with mutational load. Within-arm analyses of tumor T-cell fraction were limited by small sample sizes and reduced statistical power. In the nivolumab-first arm (arm A), pretreatment tumor TIL clonality was associated with response (P = .04). Achieving clinical benefit was about 30 times more likely for patients whose tumor T-cell fraction and clonality increased by week 13.

What this sample's treatment or condition label stands for: randomized to nivolumab then ipilimumab (arm A) or the reverse (arm B). None of the patients in the trial had previously been given DNA-damaging chemotherapy. The samples were obtained from melanoma patients enrolled in CheckMate 064, an open-label, randomized phase II trial testing sequential checkpoint blockade. Genomic DNA from formalin-fixed paraffin-embedded (FFPE) tissue samples served as the input for tumor TCR sequencing. This clonotype was obtained from a human donor with melanoma. The sample consisted of tumor tissue (inferred from file names), taken from a patient given nivolumab and ipilimumab in sequence. In this chain, TRBV6-8 is recombined with TRBJ2-7, and TRBD1 aligns with 7 junction nucleotides. The sequenced DNA: TGTGCCAGCAGTCAGCAGACAGGGTCCGAGCAGTACTTC. Its translation reads: CASSQQTGSEQYF.